This TCR beta chain is from a study of cytomegalovirus exposure and HLA in healthy donors. A multiplex PCR was run with 60 Vbeta primers and 13 Jbeta primers. The repertoire was sequenced with immunoSEQ multiplex PCR; TCRdb's copy has only in-frame clones and lacks some. Counted here are tens of thousands of clones, over 60% occurring once; the ten biggest clones make up around a quarter. Input material: PBMCs. The clonotype originates from a man aged 45 to 65 in good health and CMV-seropositive.

The CDR3 DNA follows: TGTGCCAGCAGCCCCCGGACAGGGGGAGAGACCCAGTACTTC. This codes for CASSPRTGGETQYF. V is TRBV7-7 and J is TRBJ2-5, with 10 nucleotides matching TRBD1. The CDR3 is made up of 14 amino acids. The V segment lost 5 bases and the J segment 4 bases; nucleotides outside the gene matches: 4. Germline V lookup: CDR1 SSHAT, CDR2 FNYEAQ (reference sequence).